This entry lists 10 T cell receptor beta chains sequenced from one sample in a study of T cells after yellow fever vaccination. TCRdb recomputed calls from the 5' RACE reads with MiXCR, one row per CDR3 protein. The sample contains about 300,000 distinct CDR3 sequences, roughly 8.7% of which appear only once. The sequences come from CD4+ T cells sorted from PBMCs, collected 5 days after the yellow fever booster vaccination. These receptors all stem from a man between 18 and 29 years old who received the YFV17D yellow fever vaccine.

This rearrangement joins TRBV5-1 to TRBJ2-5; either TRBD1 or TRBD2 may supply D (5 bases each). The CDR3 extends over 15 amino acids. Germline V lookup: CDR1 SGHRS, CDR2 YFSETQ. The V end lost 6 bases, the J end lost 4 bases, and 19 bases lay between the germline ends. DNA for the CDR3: TGCGCCAGCACGCCCATTGAGGGACGGGGAGAGACCCAGTACTTC. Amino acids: CASTPIEGRGETQYF.

The CDR3 protein is CASSSGALFGTQYF. Here the CDR3 DNA reads TGTGCCAGCAGTTCCGGGGCCTTATTCGGGACCCAGTACTTC. The J gene is TRBJ2-5, the V gene TRBV28; D assignment may be TRBD1 or TRBD2 (5 bases each). The germline V gene has CDR1 MDHEN and CDR2 SYDVKM. The V and J ends lost 4 bases and 7 bases respectively, with 16 bases between them. The CDR3 loop spans 14 amino acids.

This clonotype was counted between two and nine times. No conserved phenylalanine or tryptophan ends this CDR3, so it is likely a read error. The CDR3 region is CASSQVSSPLHL. CDR3 bases: TGTGCCAGCAGCCAAGTCTCATCACCCCTCCACCTT. The chain employs TRBV3-1 and TRBJ1-6, with D unresolved. The CDR3 runs to 12 residues. V lost 1 base and J 10 bases, leaving 5 bases between the germline ends. Germline CDR1 is LGHDT and CDR2 is YNNKEL (reference sequence).

DNA for the CDR3: TGTGCCAGCAGCCAAGTCTTCGACACTGAAGCTTTCTTT. Amino acid sequence: CASSQVFDTEAFF. The chain has TRBV14 and TRBJ1-1; D unresolved. V dropped 1 base and J dropped 3 bases, with 6 bases sitting between them. Germline V gene sequence: CDR1 SGHDN, CDR2 FVKESK. This CDR3 is 13 amino acids long.

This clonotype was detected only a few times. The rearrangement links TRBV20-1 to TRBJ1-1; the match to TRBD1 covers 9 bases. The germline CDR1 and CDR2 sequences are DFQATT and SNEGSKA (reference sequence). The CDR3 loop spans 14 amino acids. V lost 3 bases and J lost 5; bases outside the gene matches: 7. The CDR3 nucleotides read TGCAGTGCTAGCCGGTGGACAGGGGATACTGAAGCTTTCTTT. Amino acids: CSASRWTGDTEAFF.

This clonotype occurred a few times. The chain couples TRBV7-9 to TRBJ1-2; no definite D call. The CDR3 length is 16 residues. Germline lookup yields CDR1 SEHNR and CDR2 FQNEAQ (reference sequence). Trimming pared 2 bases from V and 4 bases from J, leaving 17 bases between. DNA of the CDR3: TGTGCCAGCAGCTTAAACAGTGCCAGTGTTCCCTATGGCTACACCTTC. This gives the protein CASSLNSASVPYGYTF.

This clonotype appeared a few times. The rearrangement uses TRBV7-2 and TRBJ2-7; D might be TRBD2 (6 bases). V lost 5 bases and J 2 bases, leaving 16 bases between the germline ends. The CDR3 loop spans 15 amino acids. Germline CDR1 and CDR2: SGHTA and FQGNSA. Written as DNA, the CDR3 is TGTGCCAGCAGCCCGCGGGGACGAGCGGCCTACGAGCAGTACTTC. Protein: CASSPRGRAAYEQYF.

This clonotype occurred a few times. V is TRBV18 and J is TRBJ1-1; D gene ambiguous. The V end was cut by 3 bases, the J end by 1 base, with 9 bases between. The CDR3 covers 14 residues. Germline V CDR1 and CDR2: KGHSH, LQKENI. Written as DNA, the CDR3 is TGTGCCAGCTCACCGCGGGAGGCGAACACTGAAGCTTTCTTT. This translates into CASSPREANTEAFF.

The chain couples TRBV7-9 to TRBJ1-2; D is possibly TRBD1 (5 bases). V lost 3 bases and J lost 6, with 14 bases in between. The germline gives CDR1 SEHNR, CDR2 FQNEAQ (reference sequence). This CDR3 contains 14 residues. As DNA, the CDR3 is TGTGCCAGCAGCTTGGAATTAAGGGGCCATGGCTACACCTTC. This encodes CASSLELRGHGYTF. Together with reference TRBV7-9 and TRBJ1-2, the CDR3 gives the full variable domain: DTGVSQNPRHKITKRGQNVTFRCDPISEHNRLYWYRQTLGQGPEFLTYFQNEAQLEKSRLLSDRFSAERPKGSFSTLEIQRTEQGDSAMYLCASSLELRGHGYTFGSGTRLTVV.

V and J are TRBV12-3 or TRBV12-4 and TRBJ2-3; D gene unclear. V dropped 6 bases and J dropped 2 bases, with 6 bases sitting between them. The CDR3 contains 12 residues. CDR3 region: CASRLYTDTQYF. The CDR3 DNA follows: TGTGCCAGCAGATTGTACACAGATACGCAGTATTTT.